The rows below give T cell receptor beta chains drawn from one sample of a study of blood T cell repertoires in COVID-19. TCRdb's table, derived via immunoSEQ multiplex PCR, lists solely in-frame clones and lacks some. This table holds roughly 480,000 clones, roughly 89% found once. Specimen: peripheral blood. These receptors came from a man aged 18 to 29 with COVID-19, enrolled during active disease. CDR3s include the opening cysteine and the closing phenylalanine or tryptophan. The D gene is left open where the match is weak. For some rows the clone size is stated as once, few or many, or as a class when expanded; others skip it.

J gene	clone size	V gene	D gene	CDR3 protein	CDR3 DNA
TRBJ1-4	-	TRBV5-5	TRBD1	CASSSTGTGVEKLFF	TGTGCCAGCAGCTCTACCGGGACAGGGGTGGAAAAACTGTTTTTT
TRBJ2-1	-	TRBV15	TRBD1	CATSRGDSYNEQFF	TGTGCCACCAGCAGAGGGGACAGCTACAATGAGCAGTTCTTC
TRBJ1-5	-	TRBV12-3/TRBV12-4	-	CASSWGGAQHF	TGTGCCAGCAGTTGGGGAGGGGCCCAGCATTTT
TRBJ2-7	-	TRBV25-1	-	CASSESPTLYEQYF	TGTGCCAGCAGTGAATCCCCCACTCTTTACGAGCAGTACTTC
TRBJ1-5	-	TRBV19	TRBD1	CASSDGTEYQPQHF	TGTGCCAGTAGTGACGGGACAGAGTATCAGCCCCAGCATTTT
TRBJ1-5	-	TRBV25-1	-	CASSESRGNQPQHF	TGTGCCAGCAGTGAATCTAGGGGGAATCAGCCCCAGCATTTT
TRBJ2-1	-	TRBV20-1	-	CSASGSNEQFF	TGCAGTGCTAGCGGGAGTAATGAGCAGTTCTTC
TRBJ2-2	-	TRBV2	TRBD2	CASSPLAGGPSTGELFF	TGTGCCAGCAGCCCCCTAGCGGGAGGGCCTTCCACCGGGGAGCTGTTTTTT
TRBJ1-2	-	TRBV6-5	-	CASSYSRGVSYGYTF	TGTGCCAGCAGTTACTCGCGGGGCGTAAGCTATGGCTACACCTTC
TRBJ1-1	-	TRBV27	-	CASRTGYKAFF	TGTGCCAGCAGAACAGGGTATAAAGCTTTCTTT
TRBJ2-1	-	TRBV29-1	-	CSAGTPSSYNEQFF	TGCAGCGCGGGGACACCGAGCTCCTACAATGAGCAGTTCTTC
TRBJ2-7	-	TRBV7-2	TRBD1	CASSLVAARGFDEQYF	TGTGCCAGCAGCTTAGTCGCCGCCAGGGGGTTCGACGAGCAGTACTTC
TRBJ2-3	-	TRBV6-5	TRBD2	CASRGLAGGPFLYF	TGTGCCAGCAGAGGACTAGCGGGGGGGCCCTTCTTATATTTT
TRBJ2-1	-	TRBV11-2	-	CASSFIESSYNEQFF	TGTGCCAGCAGCTTCATAGAGAGCTCCTACAATGAGCAGTTCTTC
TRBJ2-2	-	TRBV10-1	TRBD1	CASKGQRSGELFF	TGCGCCAGCAAGGGACAGCGGTCCGGGGAGCTGTTTTTT
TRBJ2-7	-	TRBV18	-	CASSFSSPGVPSYEQYF	TGTGCCAGCTCATTTTCCAGTCCGGGGGTACCTTCCTACGAGCAGTACTTC
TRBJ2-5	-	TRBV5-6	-	CASNPGHRPETQYF	TGTGCCAGCAATCCGGGACACCGTCCAGAGACCCAGTACTTC
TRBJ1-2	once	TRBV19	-	CASSKPGVTDGYTF	TGTGCCAGTAGCAAGCCAGGGGTTACGGATGGCTACACCTTC
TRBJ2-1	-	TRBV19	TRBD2	CASSTLAGGIIYNEQFF	TGTGCCAGTAGTACACTAGCGGGGGGGATAATCTACAATGAGCAGTTCTTC
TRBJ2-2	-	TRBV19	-	CASSMVRVRRAVKLFF	TGTGCCAGTAGTATGGTGAGGGTTAGACGCGCAGTGAAGCTGTTTTTT
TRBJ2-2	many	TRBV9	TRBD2	CASSEGTSAFTGELFF	TGTGCCAGCAGCGAGGGGACTAGCGCTTTCACCGGGGAGCTGTTTTTT
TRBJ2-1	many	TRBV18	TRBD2	CASSPALAGPFSYNEQFF	TGTGCCAGCTCACCAGCACTAGCGGGACCATTCTCCTACAATGAGCAGTTCTTC
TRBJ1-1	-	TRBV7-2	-	CASSLSGGNTEAFF	TGTGCCAGCAGCTTATCGGGAGGGAACACTGAAGCTTTCTTT
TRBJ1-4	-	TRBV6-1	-	CASSERGRGKLFF	TGTGCCAGCAGTGAAAGAGGGAGGGGAAAACTGTTTTTT
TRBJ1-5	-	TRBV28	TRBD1	CASGQGPRPQHF	TGTGCCAGCGGACAGGGTCCCCGGCCCCAGCATTTT
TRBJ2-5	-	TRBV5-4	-	CASSWGLGRETQYF	TGTGCCAGCAGCTGGGGATTGGGGCGGGAGACCCAGTACTTC
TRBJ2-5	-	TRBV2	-	CASSPPPQGETQYF	TGTGCCAGCAGTCCACCCCCGCAGGGAGAGACCCAGTACTTC
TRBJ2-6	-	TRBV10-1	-	CASSADRGANVLTF	TGCGCCAGCAGTGCAGACAGAGGGGCCAACGTCCTGACTTTC
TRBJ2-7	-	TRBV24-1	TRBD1	CATGTGLSYEQYF	TGTGCCACAGGGACAGGCCTCTCCTACGAGCAGTACTTC
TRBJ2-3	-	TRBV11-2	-	CASSRGNTQYF	TGTGCCAGCAGCCGAGGAAATACGCAGTATTTT
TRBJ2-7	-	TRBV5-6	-	CASTVTGLGEQYF	TGTGCCAGCACCGTCACAGGGTTAGGGGAGCAGTACTTC
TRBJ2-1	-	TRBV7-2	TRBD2	CASSLLAGVSNEQFF	TGTGCCAGCAGCTTACTAGCGGGAGTTTCCAATGAGCAGTTCTTC
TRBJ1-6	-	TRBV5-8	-	CASSENRVTYNSPLHF	TGTGCCAGCAGCGAGAACAGGGTAACCTATAATTCACCCCTCCACTTT
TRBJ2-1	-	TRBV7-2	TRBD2	CASSPLAGGPYNEQFF	TGTGCCAGCAGCCCCCTAGCGGGGGGGCCCTACAATGAGCAGTTCTTC
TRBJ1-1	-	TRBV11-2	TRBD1	CASSLDFRGSAEAFF	TGTGCCAGCAGCTTAGATTTCAGGGGGAGTGCTGAAGCTTTCTTT
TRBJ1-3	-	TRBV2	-	CASQWRVDSGNTIYF	TGTGCCAGCCAGTGGCGGGTCGATTCTGGAAACACCATATATTTT
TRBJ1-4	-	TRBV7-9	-	CASSLALQDTNEKLFF	TGTGCCAGCAGCTTAGCACTACAGGATACTAATGAAAAACTGTTTTTT
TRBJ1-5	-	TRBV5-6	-	CASSLQGQPQHF	TGTGCCAGCAGCTTGCAGGGGCAGCCCCAGCATTTT
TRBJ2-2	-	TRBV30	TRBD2	CAWSTLAGIPGELFF	TGTGCCTGGAGTACGCTAGCGGGAATCCCCGGGGAGCTGTTTTTT
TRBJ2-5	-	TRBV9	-	CASSVGGPETQYF	TGTGCCAGCAGCGTAGGAGGCCCGGAGACCCAGTACTTC
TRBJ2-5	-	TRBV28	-	CASSPTSFQTQYF	TGTGCCAGCAGCCCTACTAGCTTTCAGACCCAGTACTTC
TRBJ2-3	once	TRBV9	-	CASSVPVGGGDTQYF	TGTGCCAGCAGCGTACCAGTCGGTGGAGGAGATACGCAGTATTTT
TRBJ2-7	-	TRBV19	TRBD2	CASSPTPGGSDEQYF	TGTGCCAGTAGTCCTACGCCCGGCGGGAGTGACGAGCAGTACTTC
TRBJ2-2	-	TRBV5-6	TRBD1	CASSLDTGTGAGELFF	TGTGCCAGCAGCTTGGACACTGGGACAGGGGCGGGGGAGCTGTTTTTT
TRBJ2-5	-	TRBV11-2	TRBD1	CASSSQRGTGWTQYF	TGTGCCAGCAGCTCCCAAAGGGGGACAGGGTGGACCCAGTACTTC
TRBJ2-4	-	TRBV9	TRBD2	CASSVDSGGWDIQYF	TGTGCCAGCAGCGTAGATAGCGGGGGTTGGGACATTCAGTACTTC
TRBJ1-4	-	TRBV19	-	CASRDRSKATNEKLFF	TGTGCCAGTAGGGACAGAAGTAAAGCAACTAATGAAAAACTGTTTTTT
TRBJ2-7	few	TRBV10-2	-	CASSAGNYEQYF	TGCGCCAGCAGTGCGGGAAACTACGAGCAGTACTTC
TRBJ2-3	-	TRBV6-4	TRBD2	CASSRGGSGGADTQYF	TGTGCCAGCAGTCGCGGGGGTAGCGGGGGTGCAGATACGCAGTATTTT
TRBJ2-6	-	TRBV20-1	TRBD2	CSASTASGRAGANVLTF	TGCAGTGCAAGTACGGCTAGCGGGAGGGCTGGGGCCAACGTCCTGACTTTC
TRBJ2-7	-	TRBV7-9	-	CASSSTPGVMKYF	TGTGCCAGCAGCTCCACACCCGGGGTTATGAAGTACTTC
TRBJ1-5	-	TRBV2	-	CASRLMTGQNQPQHF	TGTGCCAGCAGGCTCATGACAGGACAGAATCAGCCCCAGCATTTT
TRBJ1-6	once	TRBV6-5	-	CASSKRPFNSPLHF	TGTGCCAGCAGTAAGCGGCCGTTTAATTCACCCCTCCACTTT
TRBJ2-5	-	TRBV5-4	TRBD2	CASSPRAGVRETQYF	TGTGCCAGCAGCCCTCGGGCGGGAGTACGAGAGACCCAGTACTTC
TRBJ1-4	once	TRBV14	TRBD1	CASSPGTGVGNEKLFF	TGTGCCAGCAGCCCCGGGACAGGGGTTGGTAATGAAAAACTGTTTTTT